The 9 T cell receptor beta chains below were found in one sample sequenced in a study of monozygotic twins with inflammatory bowel disease. Using the 5' RACE reads, TCRdb records one entry per CDR3 protein without DNA. This listing includes about 150,000 distinct CDR3 sequences. The sequencing sample was made of blood. The receptors shown here come from a human donor with ulcerative colitis or Crohn's disease, or a healthy co-twin of an affected twin (not recorded which).

The chain joins TRBV5-1 to TRBJ2-2; TCRdb's D call, TRBD1, is unchecked because there is no DNA. The CDR3 totals 18 residues. Looked up from germline, CDR1 is SGHRS and CDR2 is YFSETQ. CDR3 region: CASSRMVGGQTNTGELFF.

V is TRBV6-5 and J is TRBJ2-5. The CDR3 has 15 amino acids. The germline CDR1 and CDR2 sequences are MNHEY and SVGAGI. CDR3 loop: CASSYSGRVQETQYF.

The rearrangement uses TRBV11-2 and TRBJ2-1. The CDR3 extends over 14 amino acids. The germline CDR1 and CDR2 sequences are SGHAT and FQNNGV. The CDR3 region is CASSKEGPYNEQFF.

This chain joins TRBV11-2 and TRBJ1-5. Germline assignment: CDR1 SGHAT and CDR2 FQNNGV. The CDR3 length is 13 residues. CDR3 region: CASSLNPNQPQHF.

This sequence joins TRBV7-8 and TRBJ2-7. Germline CDR1 SGHVS, CDR2 FQNEAQ. This CDR3 is 14 amino acids long. This chain's CDR3 is CASSLVGSYREQYF.

CDR3 loop: CASSLYQGPYEQYF. This sequence joins TRBV27 and TRBJ2-7; TCRdb's assignment of TRBD1 cannot be checked, as there is no DNA. The V gene's germline CDR1 is MNHEY and CDR2 SMNVEV (reference sequence). The CDR3 sequence is 14 residues long.

This sequence joins TRBV20-1 and TRBJ2-7; TCRdb reports TRBD2, a call that lacks DNA to check it against. The CDR3 length is 11 residues. The germline gives CDR1 DFQATT, CDR2 SNEGSKA (reference sequence). CDR3 in amino acids: CSVSGSTEQYF.

The gene calls are TRBV5-1 and TRBJ1-1; as DNA is missing, the TRBD1 call by TCRdb cannot be tested. CDR1 and CDR2 from the germline V gene are SGHRS and YFSETQ. CDR3 length: 17 amino acids. CDR3 loop: CASSLAMGGGMNTEAFF.

The rearrangement links TRBV11-2 to TRBJ2-2. The germline V gene encodes CDR1 SGHAT and CDR2 FQNNGV. The CDR3 sequence is 17 residues long. CDR3 sequence reads: CASSLVGLFVRPGELFF.